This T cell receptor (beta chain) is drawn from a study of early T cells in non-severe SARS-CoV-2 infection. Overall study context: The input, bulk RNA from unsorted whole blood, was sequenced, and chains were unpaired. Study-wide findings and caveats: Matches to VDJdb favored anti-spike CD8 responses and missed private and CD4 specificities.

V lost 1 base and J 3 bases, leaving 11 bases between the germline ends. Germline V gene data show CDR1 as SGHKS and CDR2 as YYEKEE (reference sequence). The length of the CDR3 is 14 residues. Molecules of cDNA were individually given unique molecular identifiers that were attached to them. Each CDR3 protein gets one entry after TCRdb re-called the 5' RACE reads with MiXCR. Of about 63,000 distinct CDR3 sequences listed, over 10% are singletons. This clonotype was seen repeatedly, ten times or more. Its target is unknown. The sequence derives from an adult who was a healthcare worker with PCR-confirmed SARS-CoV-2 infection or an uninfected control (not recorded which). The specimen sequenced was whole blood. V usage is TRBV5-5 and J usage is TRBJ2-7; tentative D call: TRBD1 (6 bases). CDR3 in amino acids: CASSLTRGHYEQYF. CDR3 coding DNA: TGTGCCAGCAGCTTGACGAGGGGACACTACGAGCAGTACTTC.